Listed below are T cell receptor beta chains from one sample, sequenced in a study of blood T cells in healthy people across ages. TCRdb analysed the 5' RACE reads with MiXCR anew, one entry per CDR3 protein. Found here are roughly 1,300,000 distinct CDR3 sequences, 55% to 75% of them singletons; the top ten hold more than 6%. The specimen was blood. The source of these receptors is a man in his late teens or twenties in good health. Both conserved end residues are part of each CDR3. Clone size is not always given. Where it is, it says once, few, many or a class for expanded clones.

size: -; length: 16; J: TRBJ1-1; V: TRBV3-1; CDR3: CASSQGSREINTEAFF
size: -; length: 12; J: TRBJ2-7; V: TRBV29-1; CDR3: CSVAGNSYEQYF
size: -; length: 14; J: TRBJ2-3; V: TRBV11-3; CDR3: CASSSSLRTDTQYF
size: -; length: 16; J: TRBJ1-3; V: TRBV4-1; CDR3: CASSQDAGNSGNTIYF
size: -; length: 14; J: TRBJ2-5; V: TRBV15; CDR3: CATSRDLGLETQYF
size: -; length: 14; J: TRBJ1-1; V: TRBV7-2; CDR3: CASSTARDNTEAFF
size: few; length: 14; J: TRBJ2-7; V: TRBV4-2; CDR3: CASSTPGLAEEQYF
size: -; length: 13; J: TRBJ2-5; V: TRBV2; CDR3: CASVPGQSGAQYF
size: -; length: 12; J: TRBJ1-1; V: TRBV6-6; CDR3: CASTPGVAEAFF
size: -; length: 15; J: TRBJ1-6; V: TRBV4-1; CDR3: CASSPSDPGLSPLHF
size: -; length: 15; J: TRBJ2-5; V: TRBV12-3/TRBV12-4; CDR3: CASSLRDGDQETQYF
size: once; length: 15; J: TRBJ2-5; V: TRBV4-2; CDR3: CASSQVGLEAETQYF
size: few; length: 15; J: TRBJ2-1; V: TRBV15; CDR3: CATSRMAGKYSEQFF
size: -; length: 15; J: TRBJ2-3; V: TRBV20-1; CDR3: CSARAAARPGDTQYF
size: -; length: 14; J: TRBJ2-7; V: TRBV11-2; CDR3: CASSVGGHPYEQYF
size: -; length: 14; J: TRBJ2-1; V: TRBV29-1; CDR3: CSVERANSYKEQFF
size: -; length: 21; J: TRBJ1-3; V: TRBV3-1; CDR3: CASSQLLSGGAARFAGNTIYF
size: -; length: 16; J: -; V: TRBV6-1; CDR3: CASSPTGYSFSYEQYF
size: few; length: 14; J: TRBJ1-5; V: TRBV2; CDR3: CASSEGQYNQPQHF
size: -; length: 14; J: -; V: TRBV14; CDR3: CDSSQRPDDYEQYF
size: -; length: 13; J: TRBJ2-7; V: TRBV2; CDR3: CASTAGVRHEQYF
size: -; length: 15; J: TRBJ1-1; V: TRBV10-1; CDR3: CAGPGTNYNNTEAFF
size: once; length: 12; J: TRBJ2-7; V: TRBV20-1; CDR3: CSACGGSYEQYF
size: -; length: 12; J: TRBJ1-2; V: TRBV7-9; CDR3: CASQDIRSGYTF
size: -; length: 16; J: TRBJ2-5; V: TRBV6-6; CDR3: CASNDFSDPGRETQYF
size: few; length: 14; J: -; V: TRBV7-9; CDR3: CASSLAEDQNIQYF
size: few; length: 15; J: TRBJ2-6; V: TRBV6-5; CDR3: CASSYSHSGANVLTF
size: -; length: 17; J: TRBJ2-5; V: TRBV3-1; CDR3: CASSQPRHRPDQETQYF
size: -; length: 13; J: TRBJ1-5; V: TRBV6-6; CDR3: CVSRARDHQPQHF
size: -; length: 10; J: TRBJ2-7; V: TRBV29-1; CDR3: CSVGRDEQYF
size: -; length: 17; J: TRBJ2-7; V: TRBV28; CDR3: CASSPGLAGGPSYEQYF
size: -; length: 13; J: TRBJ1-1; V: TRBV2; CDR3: CASRGTGYGEAFF
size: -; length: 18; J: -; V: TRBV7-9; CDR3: CASSSTRVLRVPSGTQYF
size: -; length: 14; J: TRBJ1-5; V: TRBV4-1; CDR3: CASSQVSRGQPQHF
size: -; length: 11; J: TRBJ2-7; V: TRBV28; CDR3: CASSWALEQYF
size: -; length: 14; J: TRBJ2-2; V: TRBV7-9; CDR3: CASSFALNTGELFF
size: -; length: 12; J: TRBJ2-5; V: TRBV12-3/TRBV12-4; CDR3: CASTGRGETQYF
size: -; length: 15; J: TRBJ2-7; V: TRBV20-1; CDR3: CSARAQAGSSYEQYF
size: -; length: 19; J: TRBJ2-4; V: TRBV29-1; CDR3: CSVVTGTGWVPSWKNIQYF
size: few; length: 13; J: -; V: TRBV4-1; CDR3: CASSQGFRYEQYF
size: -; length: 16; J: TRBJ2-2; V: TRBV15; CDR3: CATSPTRTSGNRELFF
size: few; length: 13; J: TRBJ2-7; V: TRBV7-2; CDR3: CASSSLSIYEQYF
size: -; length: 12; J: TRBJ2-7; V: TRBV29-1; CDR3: CSVVSETYEQYF
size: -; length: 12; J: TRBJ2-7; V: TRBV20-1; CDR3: CSARTATYEQYF
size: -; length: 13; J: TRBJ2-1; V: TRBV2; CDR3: CASGRDYYNEQFF
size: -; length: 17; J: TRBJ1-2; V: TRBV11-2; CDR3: CASSSGAGGISNYGYTF
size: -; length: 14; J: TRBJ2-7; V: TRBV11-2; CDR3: CASSLVGVPYEQYF
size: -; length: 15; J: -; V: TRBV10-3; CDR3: CAISEGTGIHYEQYF